Given below is one TCR beta chain in context. These data come from a study of cytomegalovirus exposure and HLA in healthy donors. CDR1 MGHDK and CDR2 SYGVNS come from the germline V gene. The CDR3 runs 12 residues. Trimming pared 7 bases from V and 5 bases from J, leaving 9 bases between. PCR involved 60 Vbeta and 13 Jbeta primers. Generated by immunoSEQ multiplex PCR, the TCRdb table keeps only in-frame clones and is missing some. The sample lists under 200,000 clones, roughly 80% occurring once. Sequencing was performed on PBMCs. The chain employs TRBV25-1 and TRBJ2-1; D unresolved. The receptor was isolated from a man aged 25 to 40 in good health and CMV-seronegative. The CDR3 protein is CASTRVNNEQFF. The CDR3 nucleotides are TGTGCCAGCACCCGAGTTAACAATGAGCAGTTCTTC.